Shown below are 30 T cell receptor beta chains from a single sample sequenced in a study of early T cells in non-severe SARS-CoV-2 infection (dated by TCRdb to the early 2020s). Library method: 5' RACE. Instrument used: NextSeq 500. TCRdb reworked the public reads: Q25 trimming with fastp, MiXCR clone assembly, productive beta chains retained. Records with the same CDR3 protein are collapsed into one entry carrying the most frequent genes and DNA. In this sample the table shows approximately 38,000 distinct CDR3 sequences, about 4.9% of which occur a single time. The ten top clones hold 4.5% to 5.5% of the sample. The sequenced sample consisted of whole blood. Every receptor here comes from an adult who was a healthcare worker with PCR-confirmed SARS-CoV-2 infection or an uninfected control (not recorded which).

The chain carries TRBV6-2 or TRBV6-3 and TRBJ2-1; TRBD1 aligns across 9 bases. The CDR3 length is 15 residues. CDR1 MNHEY and CDR2 SVGEGT come from the germline V gene. V lost 0 bases to trimming and J lost 16 bases; unmatched junction nucleotides: 13. The CDR3 DNA is TGTGCCAGCAGTTACTCCAGTGGGGGGACAGGGCAACGATTCTTC. Amino acid sequence: CASSYSSGGTGQRFF.

This clonotype occurred many times. V usage is TRBV5-5 and J usage is TRBJ1-2; D unresolved. CDR3 length: 14 residues. Trimming removed 1 base at V and 1 base at J, with 8 bases between. Per the germline V gene, CDR1 is SGHKS and CDR2 is YYEKEE (reference sequence). The CDR3 here is CASSLKVDNYGYTF. The DNA for the CDR3 is TGTGCCAGCAGCTTGAAGGTGGATAACTATGGCTACACCTTC.

The chain uses TRBV12-3 or TRBV12-4 and TRBJ2-5; possibly TRBD2 for D (6 bases). Trimming cost V 3 bases and J 5 bases, with 10 bases left between them. The CDR3 consists of 13 residues. CDR3 protein: CASSFAGRETQYF. CDR3 nucleotides: TGTGCCAGCAGTTTTGCGGGGAGGGAGACCCAGTACTTC.

This clonotype occurred many times. This rearrangement joins TRBV7-4 to TRBJ1-2; 7 bases align to TRBD1. The V segment lost 1 base and the J segment 3 bases; nucleotides outside the gene matches: 11. CDR3 length: 17 residues. Per the germline V gene, CDR1 is SGHVT and CDR2 is SQSDAQ. CDR3 residues: CASSLVRQTDRDYGYTF. The CDR3 DNA follows: TGTGCCAGCAGCTTAGTCCGCCAAACCGACAGGGACTATGGCTACACCTTC.

The gene calls are TRBV29-1 and TRBJ2-7, with a weak D call TRBD2 (5 bases). V lost 4 bases and J 4 bases, leaving 8 bases between the germline ends. Per the germline V gene, CDR1 is SQVTM and CDR2 is ANQGSEA. This CDR3 contains 11 residues. The CDR3 coding sequence is TGCAGCGTTGTGACGGGATACGAGCAGTACTTC. It is translated as CSVVTGYEQYF.

This clonotype was counted at least ten times. V is TRBV10-3 and J is TRBJ2-3; a weak D match, TRBD1 (5 bases). The CDR3 totals 13 residues. CDR1 and CDR2 (germline): ENHRY, SYGVKD. V was trimmed by 5 bases and J by 2 bases, leaving 8 bases between them. Written as DNA, the CDR3 is TGTGCCATCAGTTGGGGCTCCACAGATACGCAGTATTTT. It yields the protein CAISWGSTDTQYF.

This clonotype was seen at least ten times. The CDR3 DNA reads TGTGCCAGCAGTTATTTCGGTGGGCAGGGAGGCACCGGGGAGCTGTTTTTT. Translation: CASSYFGGQGGTGELFF. The chain combines TRBV6-6 with TRBJ2-2; weak D call: TRBD2 (6 bases). The V end was cut by 3 bases, the J end by 4 bases, with 18 bases between. Germline V gives CDR1 MNHNY, CDR2 SVGAGI (reference sequence). The CDR3 loop spans 17 amino acids.

This clonotype came up many times. The chain links TRBV28 to TRBJ1-3, with D possibly TRBD1 on 6 matching bases. Trimming cost V 8 bases and J 0 bases, with 14 bases left between them. The CDR3 totals 15 residues. Germline assignment: CDR1 MDHEN and CDR2 SYDVKM. CDR3 loop: CASGGGGNSGNTIYF. The CDR3 nucleotides read TGTGCCAGCGGTGGGGGGGGCAACTCTGGAAACACCATATATTTT.

This clonotype was seen more than once but under ten times. The V gene is TRBV7-6, the J gene TRBJ1-6; perhaps TRBD1 as D (6 bases). CDR1 and CDR2 from the germline V gene are SGHVS and FNYEAQ. This CDR3 spans 14 amino acids. Trimming left V 3 bases short and J 8 bases short, with 11 bases between. The CDR3 DNA is TGTGCCAGCAGCTTGGGACACGGGGATTCACCCCTCCACTTT. This codes for CASSLGHGDSPLHF.

This clonotype was seen at least ten times. The gene calls are TRBV6-1 and TRBJ2-3; TRBD2 matches 14 bases. The CDR3 is made up of 15 amino acids. Losses at the gene ends were 6 bases for V and 4 bases for J; bases not matched to a gene: 3. Germline assignment: CDR1 MNHNS and CDR2 SASEGT. CDR3 coding DNA: TGTGCCAGCAGCAGGACTAGCGGGGGGCCAGATACGCAGTATTTT. Protein sequence: CASSRTSGGPDTQYF.

This clonotype was detected many times. This chain joins TRBV7-3 and TRBJ2-2, with D hard to call. The CDR3 covers 16 residues. Trimming removed 3 bases at V and 1 base at J, with 12 bases between. Germline CDR1 and CDR2: SGHTA and FQGTGA. The CDR3, as DNA: TGTGCCAGCAGCTTCAGCTCCAGCCTGAACACCGGGGAGCTGTTTTTT. Protein sequence: CASSFSSSLNTGELFF.

The V call is TRBV6-1, the J call TRBJ2-2; tentatively, D is TRBD1 (5 bases). V was pared by 1 base and J by 3 bases, with 9 bases between. This CDR3 spans 15 amino acids. CDR1 is MNHNS, CDR2 SASEGT, per germline. CDR3 in amino acids: CASSEGGRDTGELFF. In DNA form, the CDR3 reads TGTGCCAGCAGTGAAGGGGGCCGCGACACCGGGGAGCTGTTTTTT.

The V gene is TRBV7-9, the J gene TRBJ2-3, with unresolved D. The CDR3 has 14 residues. Looked up from germline, CDR1 is SEHNR and CDR2 is FQNEAQ (reference sequence). V lost 5 bases and J 1 base, leaving 10 bases between the germline ends. CDR3 DNA sequence: TGTGCCAGCAGCCCGGTAGGACGCACAGATACGCAGTATTTT. This translates into CASSPVGRTDTQYF. Supplemented by reference TRBV7-9 and TRBJ2-3, the full variable domain reads DTGVSQNPRHKITKRGQNVTFRCDPISEHNRLYWYRQTLGQGPEFLTYFQNEAQLEKSRLLSDRFSAERPKGSFSTLEIQRTEQGDSAMYLCASSPVGRTDTQYFGPGTRLTVL.

The V and J genes are TRBV12-3 or TRBV12-4 and TRBJ2-1; TRBD1 might be the D (5 bases). Deletions cut 2 bases from V and 5 bases from J, with 10 bases between. This CDR3 comprises 14 residues. DNA for the CDR3: TGTGCCAGCAGTTTATCAGGGTCTAACAATGAGCAGTTCTTC. Its translation is CASSLSGSNNEQFF.

This clonotype was found many times. This sequence joins TRBV30 and TRBJ2-7; the D is unclear. Germline CDR1 is GTSNPN and CDR2 is SVGIG (reference sequence). Between the trimmed V and J ends, which lost 2 bases and 1 base, there was a span of 6 bases. This CDR3 contains 12 residues. In DNA, the CDR3 is TGTGCCTGGAGTTGGGGTTCCTACGAGCAGTACTTC. This codes for CAWSWGSYEQYF.

The chain couples TRBV6-2 or TRBV6-3 to TRBJ2-6; the match to TRBD1 covers 7 bases. The CDR3 is 17 amino acids. The V and J ends lost 2 bases and 3 bases, in that order; junction bases with no gene match: 7. CDR1 is MNHEY, CDR2 SVGEGT, per germline. As DNA, the CDR3 is TGTGCCAGCAGTTACGTAACAGGGGATTATGGGGCCAACGTCCTGACTTTC. It translates to CASSYVTGDYGANVLTF.

This clonotype showed up just a few times. The J gene is TRBJ2-2, the V gene TRBV9; 10 positions agree with TRBD2. The germline gives CDR1 SGDLS, CDR2 YYNGEE. The CDR3 has 15 amino acids. Unmatched junction bases numbered 5, after V lost 3 bases and J lost 6 bases. In DNA form, the CDR3 reads TGTGCCAGCAGCGAGAGCGGGAGGGTCGCCGGGGAGCTGTTTTTT. This sequence encodes CASSESGRVAGELFF.

This clonotype was observed a handful of times. The chain combines TRBV19 with TRBJ1-5; D remains unclear. Trimming removed 3 bases at V and 4 bases at J, with 13 bases between. The germline CDR1 and CDR2 sequences are LNHDA and SQIVND (reference sequence). CDR3 length: 15 residues. The CDR3 loop is CASSIRAAGNQPQHF. In DNA form, the CDR3 reads TGTGCCAGTAGTATCCGGGCTGCTGGGAATCAGCCCCAGCATTTT.

In its sample, this clonotype was seen many times. The rearrangement links TRBV4-1 to TRBJ2-1; TRBD2 matches at 11 bases. This CDR3 is built from 19 residues. Unmatched junction bases numbered 11, after V lost 4 bases and J lost 0 bases. Germline CDR1 and CDR2: MGHRA and YSYEKL. CDR3 in amino acids: CASSLTGTSGKSSYNEQFF. CDR3 sequence (DNA): TGCGCCAGCAGCCTAACAGGGACTAGCGGAAAAAGCTCCTACAATGAGCAGTTCTTC.

The gene calls are TRBV10-2 and TRBJ2-2; D perhaps matches TRBD1 (6 bases). CDR1 and CDR2 from the germline V gene are WSHSY and SAAADI. The V end was cut by 4 bases, the J end by 2 bases, with 14 bases between. This CDR3 is 16 amino acids long. The CDR3 DNA follows: TGCGCCAGCAGTGCGGCAGGGGCCCCAAACACCGGGGAGCTGTTTTTT. Residues: CASSAAGAPNTGELFF.

For the CDR3, the DNA is TGTGCCAGCAGTGCCGGGACTATCCTGACCGGGGAGCTGTTTTTT. Residues: CASSAGTILTGELFF. This rearrangement joins TRBV2 to TRBJ2-2; 7 positions agree with TRBD2. The trim removed 4 bases at V and 5 bases at J, leaving 7 bases unmatched. CDR1 and CDR2 (germline): SNHLY, FYNNEI. The CDR3 contains 15 residues.

This clonotype was seen ten or more times. The CDR3 DNA sequence: TGTGCCATCACCGCAGGGGACACTGAAGCTTTCTTT. As protein: CAITAGDTEAFF. This chain links TRBV10-3 with TRBJ1-1, with D possibly TRBD1 on 6 matching bases. Deletions cut 7 bases from V and 3 bases from J, with 9 bases between. The germline V gene has CDR1 ENHRY and CDR2 SYGVKD. CDR3 length: 12 residues.

This clonotype was recorded at least ten times. This chain links TRBV27 with TRBJ2-7; D is undetermined. Trimming pared 0 bases from V and 2 bases from J, leaving 14 bases between. The CDR3 totals 16 residues. CDR1 MNHEY and CDR2 SMNVEV come from the germline V gene (reference sequence). The CDR3 coding sequence is TGTGCCAGCAGTTTATCAGAACACCGGATAGCCTACGAGCAGTACTTC. The encoded protein is CASSLSEHRIAYEQYF.

There are a few counts of this clonotype. The V and J genes are TRBV9 and TRBJ2-3; D gene ambiguous. CDR1 and CDR2 from the germline V gene are SGDLS and YYNGEE. The V gene lost 0 bases and the J gene lost 6 bases, with 5 bases spanning the gap. The CDR3 sequence is 12 residues long. In DNA form, the CDR3 reads TGTGCCAGCAGCGTAGCCCAGGATACGCAGTATTTT. It codes for CASSVAQDTQYF.

In its sample, this clonotype was seen a few times. The J gene is TRBJ2-5, the V gene TRBV4-3, with 7 bases aligning to TRBD2. CDR3 size: 17 residues. CDR1 LGHNA and CDR2 YSLEER come from the germline V gene. V trimming: 4 bases; J trimming: 5 bases; junction bases outside the gene matches: 16. In DNA form, the CDR3 reads TGCGCCAGCAGCCCGAGCGGGGCTAGCCCGGGGCTGGAGACCCAGTACTTC. It encodes CASSPSGASPGLETQYF.

The sample holds many counts of this clonotype. The rearrangement uses TRBV6-5 and TRBJ2-5; 9 bases fit TRBD2. CDR1 is MNHEY and CDR2 is SVGAGI in the germline V gene. This CDR3 spans 15 amino acids. The V gene end was trimmed by 3 bases and the J gene end by 7 bases; junction bases not matched to a gene: 9. The CDR3 sequence: CASSYSLAGIGTQYF. DNA for the CDR3: TGTGCCAGCAGTTATAGTCTAGCGGGGATCGGGACCCAGTACTTC.

This clonotype was detected ten times or more. The genes are TRBV7-2 and TRBJ1-2; 10 nucleotides match TRBD1. CDR1 is SGHTA and CDR2 is FQGNSA in the germline V gene. The CDR3 sequence is 18 residues long. V gave up 3 bases and J gave up 8 bases; unmatched junction bases: 18. For the CDR3, the DNA is TGTGCCAGCAGCTTGCGGACCGGGACAGGGGAGCGGGGTTCAGGCTACACCTTC. Amino acid sequence: CASSLRTGTGERGSGYTF.

At least ten counts were recorded for this clonotype. The genes are TRBV28 and TRBJ2-7; D is undetermined. Deletions cut 3 bases from V and 2 bases from J, with 2 bases between. This CDR3 has 11 amino acids. Germline CDR1 MDHEN, CDR2 SYDVKM. CDR3 bases: TGTGCCAGCAGTTTCACCTACGAGCAGTACTTC. Protein sequence: CASSFTYEQYF. Complete variable domain (other parts from reference TRBV28 and TRBJ2-7): DVKVTQSSRYLVKRTGEKVFLECVQDMDHENMFWYRQDPGLGLRLIYFSYDVKMKEKGDIPEGYSVSREKKERFSLILESASTNQTSMYLCASSFTYEQYFGPGTRLTVT.

This clonotype has at least ten counts. This chain uses TRBV5-1 with TRBJ1-1, with a tentative D call TRBD1 (6 bases). The CDR3 sequence is 15 residues long. V was trimmed by 6 bases and J by 2 bases, leaving 17 bases between them. CDR1 is SGHRS, CDR2 YFSETQ, per germline. In DNA, the CDR3 is TGCGCCAGCATGGGAATTGGGGGCTCTAACACTGAAGCTTTCTTT. This translates into CASMGIGGSNTEAFF.

This clonotype was counted at least ten times. The chain links TRBV6-2 or TRBV6-3 to TRBJ1-2; TRBD1 matches at 8 bases. V was clipped by 2 bases and J by 3 bases; unmatched bases: 5. The CDR3 has 15 residues. Germline V CDR1 and CDR2: MNHEY, SVGEGT. CDR3 region: CASSYGTGEYYGYTF. The CDR3, as DNA: TGTGCCAGCAGTTACGGGACAGGCGAATACTATGGCTACACCTTC.